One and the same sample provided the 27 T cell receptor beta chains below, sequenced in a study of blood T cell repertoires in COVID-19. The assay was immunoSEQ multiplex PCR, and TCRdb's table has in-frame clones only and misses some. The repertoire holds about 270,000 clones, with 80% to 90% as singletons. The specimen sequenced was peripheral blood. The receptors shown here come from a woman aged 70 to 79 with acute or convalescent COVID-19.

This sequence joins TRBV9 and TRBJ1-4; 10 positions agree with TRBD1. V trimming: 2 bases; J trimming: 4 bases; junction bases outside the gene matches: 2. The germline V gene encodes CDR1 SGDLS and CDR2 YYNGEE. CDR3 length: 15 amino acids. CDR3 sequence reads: CASSVGDRGNEKLFF. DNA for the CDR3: TGTGCCAGCAGCGTTGGGGACAGGGGTAATGAAAAACTGTTTTTT.

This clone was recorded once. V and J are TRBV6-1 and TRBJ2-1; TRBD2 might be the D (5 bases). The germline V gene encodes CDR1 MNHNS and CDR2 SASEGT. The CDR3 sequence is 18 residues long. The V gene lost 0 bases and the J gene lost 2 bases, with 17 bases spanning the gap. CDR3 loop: CASSEADPAVFPYNEQFF. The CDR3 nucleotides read TGTGCCAGCAGTGAAGCCGATCCAGCGGTCTTCCCCTACAATGAGCAGTTCTTC.

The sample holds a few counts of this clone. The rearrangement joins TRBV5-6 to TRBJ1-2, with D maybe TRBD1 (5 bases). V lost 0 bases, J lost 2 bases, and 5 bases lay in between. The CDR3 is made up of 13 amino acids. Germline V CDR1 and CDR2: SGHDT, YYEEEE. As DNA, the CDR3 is TGTGCCAGCAGCTTGGCAGGGAACTATGGCTACACCTTC. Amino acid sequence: CASSLAGNYGYTF.

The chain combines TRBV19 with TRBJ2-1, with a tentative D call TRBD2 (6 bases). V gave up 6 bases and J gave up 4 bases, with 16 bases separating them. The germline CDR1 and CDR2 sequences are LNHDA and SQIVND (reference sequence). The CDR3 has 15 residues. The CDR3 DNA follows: TGTGCCAGTAGCCGGGGGTATCCCAATTACAATGAGCAGTTCTTC. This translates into CASSRGYPNYNEQFF.

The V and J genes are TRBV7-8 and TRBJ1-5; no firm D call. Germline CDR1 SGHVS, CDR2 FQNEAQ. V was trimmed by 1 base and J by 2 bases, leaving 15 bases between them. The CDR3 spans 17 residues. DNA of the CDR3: TGTGCCAGCAGCTTAGAGTTGCGGGGTAGGGGCAATCAGCCCCAGCATTTT. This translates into CASSLELRGRGNQPQHF.

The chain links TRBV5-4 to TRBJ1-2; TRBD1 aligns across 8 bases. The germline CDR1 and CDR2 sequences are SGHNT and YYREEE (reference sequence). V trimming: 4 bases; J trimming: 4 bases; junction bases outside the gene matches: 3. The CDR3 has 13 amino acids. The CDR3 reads CASSGGQAYGYTF. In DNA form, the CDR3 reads TGTGCCAGCAGCGGGGGACAGGCCTATGGCTACACCTTC.

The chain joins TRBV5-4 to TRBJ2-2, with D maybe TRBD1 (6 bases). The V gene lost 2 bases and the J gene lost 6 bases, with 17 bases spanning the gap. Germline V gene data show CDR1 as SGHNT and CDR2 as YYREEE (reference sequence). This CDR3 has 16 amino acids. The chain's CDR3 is CASSFAQGRGPGELFF. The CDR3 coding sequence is TGTGCCAGCAGCTTTGCGCAGGGGAGAGGGCCCGGGGAGCTGTTTTTT.

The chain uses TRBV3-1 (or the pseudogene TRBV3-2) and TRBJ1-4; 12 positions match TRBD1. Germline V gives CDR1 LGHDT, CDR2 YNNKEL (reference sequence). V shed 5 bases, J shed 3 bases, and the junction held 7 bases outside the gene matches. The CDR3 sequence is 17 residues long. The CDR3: CASSYGTGGESNEKLFF. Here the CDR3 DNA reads TGTGCCAGCAGCTACGGGACAGGGGGCGAGTCTAATGAAAAACTGTTTTTT.

The CDR3 spells CASSPVQDGYTF. The CDR3 coding sequence is TGTGCCAGCTCACCCGTTCAGGATGGCTACACCTTC. The V call is TRBV18, the J call TRBJ1-2; D not resolved. Germline loops: CDR1 KGHSH, CDR2 LQKENI. Trimming left V 3 bases short and J 6 bases short, with 8 bases between. The length of the CDR3 is 12 residues.

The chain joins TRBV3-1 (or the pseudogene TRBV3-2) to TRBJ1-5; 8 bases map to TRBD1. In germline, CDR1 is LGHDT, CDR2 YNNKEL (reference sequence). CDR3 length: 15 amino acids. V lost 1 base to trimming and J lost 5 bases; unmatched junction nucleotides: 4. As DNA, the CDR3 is TGTGCCAGCAGCCAAGGGGGACAGGTGTATCAGCCCCAGCATTTT. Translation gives CASSQGGQVYQPQHF.

The CDR3, as DNA: TGCGCCAGCAGTGAGTTCAAAGGGGGCGCAGGAGATACGCAGTATTTT. Protein product: CASSEFKGGAGDTQYF. The chain is built from TRBV10-1 and TRBJ2-3; 7 bases are a match to TRBD1. The V gene end was trimmed by 1 base and the J gene end by 5 bases; junction bases not matched to a gene: 9. The CDR3 is 16 amino acids. The germline CDR1 and CDR2 sequences are WNHNN and SYGVQD (reference sequence).

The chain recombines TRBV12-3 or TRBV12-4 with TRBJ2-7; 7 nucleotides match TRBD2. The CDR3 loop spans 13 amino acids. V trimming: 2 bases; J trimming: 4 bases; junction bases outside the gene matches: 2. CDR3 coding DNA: TGTGCCAGCAGTTTAAGGGGAGGGTACGAGCAGTACTTC. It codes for CASSLRGGYEQYF.

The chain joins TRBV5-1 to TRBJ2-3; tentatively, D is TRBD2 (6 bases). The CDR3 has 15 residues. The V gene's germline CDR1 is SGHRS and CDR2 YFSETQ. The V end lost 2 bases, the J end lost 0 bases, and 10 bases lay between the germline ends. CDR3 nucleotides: TGCGCCAGCAGCTTTAGCGGTTCTAGCACAGATACGCAGTATTTT. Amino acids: CASSFSGSSTDTQYF.

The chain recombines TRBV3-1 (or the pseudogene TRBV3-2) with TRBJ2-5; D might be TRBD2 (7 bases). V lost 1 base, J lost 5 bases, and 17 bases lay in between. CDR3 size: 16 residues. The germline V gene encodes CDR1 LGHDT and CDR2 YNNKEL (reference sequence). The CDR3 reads CASSQVTPRGAETQYF. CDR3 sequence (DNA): TGTGCCAGCAGCCAAGTGACTCCCCGGGGGGCGGAGACCCAGTACTTC.

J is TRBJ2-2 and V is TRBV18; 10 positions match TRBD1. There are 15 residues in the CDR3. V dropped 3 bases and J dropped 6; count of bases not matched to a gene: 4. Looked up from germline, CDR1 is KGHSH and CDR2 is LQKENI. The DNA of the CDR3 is TGTGCCAGCTCACCGCGACAGGGGGCGGCCGGGGAGCTGTTTTTT. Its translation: CASSPRQGAAGELFF.

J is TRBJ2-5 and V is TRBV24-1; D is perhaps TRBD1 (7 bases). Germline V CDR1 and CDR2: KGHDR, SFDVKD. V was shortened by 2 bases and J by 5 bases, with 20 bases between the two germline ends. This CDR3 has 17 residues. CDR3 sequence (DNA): TGTGCCACCAGTGATTCCCGGGATCAGGGGGAGGTGGAGACCCAGTACTTC. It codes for CATSDSRDQGEVETQYF.

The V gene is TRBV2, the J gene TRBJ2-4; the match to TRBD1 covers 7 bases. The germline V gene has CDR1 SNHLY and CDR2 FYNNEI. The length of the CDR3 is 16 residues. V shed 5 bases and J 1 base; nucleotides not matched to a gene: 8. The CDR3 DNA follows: TGTGCCAGCAGTCGACAGGGAATGAGGGCCAAAAACATTCAGTACTTC. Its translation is CASSRQGMRAKNIQYF. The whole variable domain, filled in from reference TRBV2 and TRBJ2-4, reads EPEVTQTPSHQVTQMGQEVILRCVPISNHLYFYWYRQILGQKVEFLVSFYNNEISEKSEIFDDQFSVERPDGSNFTLKIRSTKLEDSAMYFCASSRQGMRAKNIQYFGAGTRLSVL.

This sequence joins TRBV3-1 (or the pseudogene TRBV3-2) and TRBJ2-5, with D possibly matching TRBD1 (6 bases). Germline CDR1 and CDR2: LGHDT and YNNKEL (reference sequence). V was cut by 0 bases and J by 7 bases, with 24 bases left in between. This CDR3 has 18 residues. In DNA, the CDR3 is TGTGCCAGCAGCCAAGATCCATCTGTCGGACAGTCATTGGGGACCCAGTACTTC. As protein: CASSQDPSVGQSLGTQYF.

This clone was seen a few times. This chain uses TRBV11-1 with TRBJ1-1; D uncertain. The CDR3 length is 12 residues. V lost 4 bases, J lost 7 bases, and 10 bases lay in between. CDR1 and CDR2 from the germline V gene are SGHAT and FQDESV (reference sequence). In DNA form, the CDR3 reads TGTGCCAGCAGCTCGAGGGCCCTTGAAGCTTTCTTT. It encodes CASSSRALEAFF.

The CDR3 region has the DNA TGTGCCAGCAGCCCTTCCCGGGGCAGGGGCGAAAAACTGTTTTTT. It codes for CASSPSRGRGEKLFF. The chain has TRBV2 and TRBJ1-4; tentative D call: TRBD1 (6 bases). The CDR3 extends over 15 amino acids. The V end lost 6 bases, the J end lost 8 bases, and 19 bases lay between the germline ends. Germline CDR1 and CDR2: SNHLY and FYNNEI.

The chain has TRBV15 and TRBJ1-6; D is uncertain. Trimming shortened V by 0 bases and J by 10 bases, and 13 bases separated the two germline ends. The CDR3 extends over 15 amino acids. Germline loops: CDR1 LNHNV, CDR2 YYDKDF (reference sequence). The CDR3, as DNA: TGTGCCACCAGCAGAGAGCAGGACTCCCTCTCACCCCTCCACTTT. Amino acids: CATSREQDSLSPLHF.

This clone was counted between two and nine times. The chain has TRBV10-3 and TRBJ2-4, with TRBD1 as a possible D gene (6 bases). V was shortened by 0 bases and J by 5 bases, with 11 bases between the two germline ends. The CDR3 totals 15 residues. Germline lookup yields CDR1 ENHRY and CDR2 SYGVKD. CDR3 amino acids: CAISESRGYENIQYF. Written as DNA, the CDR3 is TGTGCCATCAGTGAGTCGAGGGGGTACGAAAACATTCAGTACTTC.

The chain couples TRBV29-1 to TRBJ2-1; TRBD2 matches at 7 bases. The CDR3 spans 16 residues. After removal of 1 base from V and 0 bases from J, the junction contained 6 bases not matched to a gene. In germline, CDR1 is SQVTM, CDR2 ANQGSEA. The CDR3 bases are TGCAGCGTTGAAGGGCTAGCGGCCAGCTCCTACAATGAGCAGTTCTTC. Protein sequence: CSVEGLAASSYNEQFF.

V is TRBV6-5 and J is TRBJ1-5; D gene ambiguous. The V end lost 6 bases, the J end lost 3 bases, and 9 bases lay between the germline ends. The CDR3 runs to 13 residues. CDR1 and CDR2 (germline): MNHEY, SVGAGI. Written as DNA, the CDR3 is TGTGCCAGCAGGCTAGATCCCAATCAGCCCCAGCATTTT. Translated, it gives CASRLDPNQPQHF.

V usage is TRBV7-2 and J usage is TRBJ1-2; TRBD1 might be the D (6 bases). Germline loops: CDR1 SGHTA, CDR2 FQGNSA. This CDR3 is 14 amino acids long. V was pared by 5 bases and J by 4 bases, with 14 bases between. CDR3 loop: CASSSYRDFYGYTF. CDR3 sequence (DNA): TGTGCCAGCAGCAGTTACAGGGATTTCTATGGCTACACCTTC. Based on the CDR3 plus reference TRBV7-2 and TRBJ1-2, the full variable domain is GAGVSQSPSNKVTEKGKDVELRCDPISGHTALYWYRQSLGQGLEFLIYFQGNSAPDKSGLPSDRFSAERTGGSVSTLTIQRTQQEDSAVYLCASSSYRDFYGYTFGSGTRLTVV.

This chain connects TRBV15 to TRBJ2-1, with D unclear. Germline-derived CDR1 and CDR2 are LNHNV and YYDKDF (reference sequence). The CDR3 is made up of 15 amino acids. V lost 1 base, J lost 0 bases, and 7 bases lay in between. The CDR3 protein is CATSRGGSSYNEQFF. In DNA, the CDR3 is TGTGCCACCAGCAGAGGAGGAAGCTCCTACAATGAGCAGTTCTTC.

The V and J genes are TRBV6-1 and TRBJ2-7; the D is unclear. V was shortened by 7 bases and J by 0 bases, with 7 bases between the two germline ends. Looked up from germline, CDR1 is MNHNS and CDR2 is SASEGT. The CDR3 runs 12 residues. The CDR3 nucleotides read TGTGCCAGCATGGGCATCTCCTACGAGCAGTACTTC. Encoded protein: CASMGISYEQYF.